This TCR beta chain was sequenced in a study of T cell responses to AZD1222 COVID-19 vaccine. Study observations and caveats: Repertoire sampling was restricted to post-peak T cell response timepoints.

V gave up 0 bases and J gave up 2 bases, with 15 bases separating them. This CDR3 has 17 amino acids. Germline CDR1 SGDLS, CDR2 YYNGEE. Here immunoSEQ multiplex PCR was the method, and the copy in TCRdb shows in-frame clones only, minus some. The sample carries approximately 150,000 clones, 85% to 95% recorded once. A word on this clone: Antigen unknown.

Specimen: peripheral blood, collected on day 0 of AZD1222 vaccination. The V call is TRBV9, the J call TRBJ1-5; no firm D call. The source is an adult in good health. CDR3: CASSVGIFEGGNQPQHF. CDR3 DNA sequence: TGTGCCAGCAGCGTAGGCATCTTTGAAGGAGGCAATCAGCCCCAGCATTTT.